Each of the 26 T cell receptor beta chains below was sequenced from the same sample in a study of cytomegalovirus exposure and HLA in healthy donors. The PCR had 60 Vbeta and 13 Jbeta primers. Profiled with immunoSEQ multiplex PCR; TCRdb holds only in-frame clones, not every one. The sample lists around 300,000 clones; roughly 70% were seen once. Sequencing was performed on PBMCs. The receptors shown here come from a female donor in good health and CMV-seronegative.

The chain couples TRBV29-1 to TRBJ1-2, with D perhaps matching TRBD1 (6 bases). Germline lookup yields CDR1 SQVTM and CDR2 ANQGSEA. V was trimmed by 4 bases and J by 8 bases, leaving 14 bases between them. This CDR3 region has 12 residues. This CDR3 reads CSVGSGARGYTF. The DNA for the CDR3 is TGCAGCGTTGGGTCAGGGGCAAGGGGCTACACCTTC.

This chain connects TRBV6-1 to TRBJ1-5, with D possibly being TRBD1 (6 bases). Trimming shortened V by 6 bases and J by 3 bases, and 12 bases separated the two germline ends. Germline V lookup: CDR1 MNHNS, CDR2 SASEGT. The CDR3 sequence is 14 residues long. The CDR3 here is CASSFRGANQPQHF. Here the CDR3 DNA reads TGTGCCAGCAGCTTCCGGGGGGCCAATCAGCCCCAGCATTTT.

The V gene is TRBV7-2, the J gene TRBJ2-5; TRBD2 is a possible D gene (6 bases). With 5 bases removed from V and 3 bases from J, the gap between germline ends came to 19 bases. Germline V CDR1 and CDR2: SGHTA, FQGNSA. The CDR3 is 16 residues long. The CDR3 loop reads CASSPSGGRWKETQYF. CDR3 bases: TGTGCCAGCAGCCCCTCTGGGGGGAGATGGAAAGAGACCCAGTACTTC.

The CDR3 region has the DNA TGCGCCAGCAGCGGTAGTTGGAACACTGAAGCTTTCTTT. This sequence encodes CASSGSWNTEAFF. The chain combines TRBV10-1 with TRBJ1-1, with unresolved D. The CDR3 totals 13 residues. V was shortened by 6 bases and J by 1 base, with 9 bases between the two germline ends. The germline V gene has CDR1 WNHNN and CDR2 SYGVQD (reference sequence).

The chain combines TRBV11-2 with TRBJ1-1, with D hard to call. This CDR3 is built from 15 residues. Trimming stripped 3 bases from V and 12 bases from J, with 23 bases between. Looked up from germline, CDR1 is SGHAT and CDR2 is FQNNGV. In DNA form, the CDR3 reads TGTGCCAGCAGCTTCCAAGAATCCGGGAGGCGAACATCTTTCTTT. This translates into CASSFQESGRRTSFF.

J is TRBJ2-1 and V is TRBV10-1; TRBD1 matches 7 bases. The V gene's germline CDR1 is WNHNN and CDR2 SYGVQD (reference sequence). The CDR3 is made up of 13 amino acids. The trim removed 8 bases at V and 7 bases at J, leaving 8 bases unmatched. CDR3 sequence: CASQAGGTNEQFF. The CDR3 region has the DNA TGCGCCAGCCAGGCAGGGGGTACAAATGAGCAGTTCTTC.

The chain recombines TRBV5-1 with TRBJ2-1, with 9 bases matching TRBD1. Germline loops: CDR1 SGHRS, CDR2 YFSETQ. Trimming at V came to 4 bases and at J to 2 bases, leaving 25 bases not matched to a gene. The CDR3 extends over 22 amino acids. The CDR3 bases are TGCGCCAGCAGCATGGTTCGTCAACCGGGACAGGGTGGTCCCTTTGCCTACAATGAGCAGTTCTTC. It specifies CASSMVRQPGQGGPFAYNEQFF.

Only a few counts were recorded for this clone. The V and J genes are TRBV2 and TRBJ2-3, with TRBD2 matching 8 bases. This CDR3 comprises 14 residues. Germline assignment: CDR1 SNHLY and CDR2 FYNNEI. Losses at the gene ends were 8 bases for V and 3 bases for J; bases not matched to a gene: 7. CDR3 sequence reads: CASFPGLGTDTQYF. The CDR3, as DNA: TGTGCCAGCTTCCCGGGACTAGGGACAGATACGCAGTATTTT.

In this sample, this clone turned up a few times. The rearrangement uses TRBV7-9 and TRBJ2-7; D is possibly TRBD1 (5 bases). CDR3 size: 15 residues. V lost 5 bases, J lost 2 bases, and 16 bases lay in between. Germline V gene sequence: CDR1 SEHNR, CDR2 FQNEAQ (reference sequence). The CDR3 bases are TGTGCCAGCAGCCCAAAGGACACTCCTACCTACGAGCAGTACTTC. Residues: CASSPKDTPTYEQYF.

The chain employs TRBV11-2 and TRBJ1-5; 9 nucleotides match TRBD1. V was pared by 4 bases and J by 0 bases, with 10 bases of the junction left unmatched. The CDR3 consists of 18 residues. CDR1 is SGHAT and CDR2 is FQNNGV in the germline V gene. The CDR3 region is CASSSAGQGKGSNQPQHF. CDR3 coding DNA: TGTGCCAGCAGCTCGGCGGGACAGGGAAAAGGTAGCAATCAGCCCCAGCATTTT. Together with reference TRBV11-2 and TRBJ1-5, the CDR3 gives the full variable domain: EAGVAQSPRYKIIEKRQSVAFWCNPISGHATLYWYQQILGQGPKLLIQFQNNGVVDDSQLPKDRFSAERLKGVDSTLKIQPAKLEDSAVYLCASSSAGQGKGSNQPQHFGDGTRLSIL.

This chain joins TRBV18 and TRBJ2-1; the D gene is possibly TRBD2 (6 bases). Germline V gives CDR1 KGHSH, CDR2 LQKENI. This CDR3 has 13 amino acids. With 6 bases removed from V and 6 bases from J, the gap between germline ends came to 12 bases. The CDR3 nucleotides are TGTGCCAGCTCCCTCATGGAGGGCAATGAGCAGTTCTTC. Residues: CASSLMEGNEQFF.

This clone was picked up one time. V gene TRBV7-2 combines with J gene TRBJ2-5; TRBD2 might be the D (6 bases). Gene TRBJ2-7 matches the end of the DNA better, so the J call may be wrong. The CDR3 consists of 13 residues. CDR1 SGHTA and CDR2 FQGNSA come from the germline V gene. DNA of the CDR3: TGTGCCAGCGGTAATAGCGGCTCCTACGAGCAGTACTTC. Residues: CASGNSGSYEQYF.

J is TRBJ2-7 and V is TRBV6-1; D might be TRBD1 (6 bases). V lost 10 bases to trimming and J lost 0 bases, with 19 bases between them. Germline CDR1 reads MNHNS; CDR2 reads SASEGT. CDR3 length: 15 residues. CDR3 sequence: CATRPFQGSSYEQYF. Here the CDR3 DNA reads TGTGCCACCAGACCCTTCCAGGGGAGCTCCTACGAGCAGTACTTC.

This clone was observed a handful of times. The chain carries TRBV7-3 and TRBJ2-7; the match to TRBD1 covers 11 bases. Germline trimming cut 4 bases from V and 7 bases from J; bases unmatched to any gene: 9. The CDR3 is 15 amino acids. Germline assignment: CDR1 SGHTA and CDR2 FQGTGA. The CDR3 loop reads CASSSPDRGQAEQYF. DNA of the CDR3: TGTGCCAGCAGCTCACCGGACAGGGGGCAGGCGGAGCAGTACTTC.

The gene calls are TRBV5-1 and TRBJ2-1; 7 nucleotides align to TRBD1. This CDR3 has 14 amino acids. J lost 5 bases, V lost 3 bases, and 5 bases had no gene match. Germline V gives CDR1 SGHRS, CDR2 YFSETQ. Here the CDR3 reads CASSSGQQNNEQFF. The CDR3 nucleotides read TGCGCCAGCAGCTCGGGACAGCAAAACAATGAGCAGTTCTTC.

In this sample, this clone turned up a few times. Other DNA sequences within the sample encode an identical CDR3. V usage is TRBV6-6 and J usage is TRBJ1-1; possibly TRBD1 for D (5 bases). Germline assignment: CDR1 MNHNY and CDR2 SVGAGI (reference sequence). The ends were cut back, 6 bases at V and 1 base at J, with 12 bases in the middle. The CDR3 has 14 amino acids. CDR3 DNA sequence: TGTGCCAGCAGCCCCCAGGGAGGGAACACTGAAGCTTTCTTT. Its protein product is CASSPQGGNTEAFF.

The chain has TRBV28 and TRBJ2-7; TRBD1 matches 8 bases. With V trimmed by 6 bases and J by 1 base, 5 bases remained unmatched. The length of the CDR3 is 14 residues. Germline values: CDR1 MDHEN, CDR2 SYDVKM. The CDR3 nucleotides are TGTGCCAGCAGCGGGACAGGATCGTCCTACGAGCAGTACTTC. Amino acid sequence: CASSGTGSSYEQYF.

This clone was seen only a few times. This rearrangement joins TRBV27 to TRBJ2-5; a weak D match, TRBD2 (6 bases). This CDR3 has 15 residues. Germline CDR1 reads MNHEY; CDR2 reads SMNVEV (reference sequence). Trimming left V 2 bases short and J 7 bases short, with 17 bases between. CDR3 sequence (DNA): TGTGCCAGCAGTTTACCGGGAGAAGGGATAAGGACCCAGTACTTC. Translated, it gives CASSLPGEGIRTQYF.

This clone was counted a single time. CDR3 coding DNA: TGTGCCAGCAGTTTGTTACTAGCGGGTGGGTCCCAGTACTTC. The encoded protein is CASSLLLAGGSQYF. The V call is TRBV28, the J call TRBJ2-5; 9 nucleotides line up with TRBD2. CDR3 length: 14 residues. V was clipped by 3 bases and J by 9 bases; unmatched bases: 8. CDR1 and CDR2 (germline): MDHEN, SYDVKM.

The genes are TRBV27 and TRBJ2-6; 12 bases fit TRBD1. The CDR3 has 17 residues. The ends lost 10 bases at V and 0 bases at J; junction bases unmatched: 7. Germline V gene data show CDR1 as MNHEY and CDR2 as SMNVEV (reference sequence). The CDR3 DNA reads TGTGCCACTGGGACAGGGGGCACCGTCTCTGGGGCCAACGTCCTGACTTTC. Protein sequence: CATGTGGTVSGANVLTF.

This clone occurred a few times. V usage is TRBV19 and J usage is TRBJ2-7, with 7 bases matching TRBD1. Looked up from germline, CDR1 is LNHDA and CDR2 is SQIVND (reference sequence). Trimming at V came to 5 bases and at J to 0 bases, leaving 4 bases not matched to a gene. The CDR3 spans 14 residues. The CDR3 here is CASSLGGSSYEQYF. The CDR3 DNA reads TGTGCCAGTAGTTTAGGGGGCAGCTCCTACGAGCAGTACTTC.

The rearrangement uses TRBV27 and TRBJ1-5; D unresolved. V was pared by 3 bases and J by 1 base, with 7 bases between. CDR1 is MNHEY, CDR2 SMNVEV, per germline (reference sequence). The CDR3 is made up of 14 amino acids. The CDR3 DNA follows: TGTGCCAGCAGTTTTAGAGGCAGCAATCAGCCCCAGCATTTT. It codes for CASSFRGSNQPQHF.

CDR3 amino acids: CASSPIRDTEAFF. The CDR3, as DNA: TGTGCCAGCTCACCAATCAGGGACACTGAAGCTTTCTTT. V is TRBV18 and J is TRBJ1-1; tentative D call: TRBD1 (5 bases). CDR1 KGHSH and CDR2 LQKENI come from the germline V gene. Trimming pared 2 bases from V and 3 bases from J, leaving 7 bases between. The CDR3 sequence is 13 residues long.

The V gene is TRBV6-1, the J gene TRBJ1-3, with 8 bases identical to TRBD1. Trimming removed 6 bases from V and 4 bases from J; junction bases left unmatched: 8. Germline CDR1 reads MNHNS; CDR2 reads SASEGT. The CDR3 length is 15 residues. CDR3 nucleotides: TGTGCCAGCAGCCGCCAGACAGGGGTGGGAAACACCATATATTTT. It is translated as CASSRQTGVGNTIYF.

The V gene is TRBV4-1, the J gene TRBJ1-1; D unresolved. CDR1 MGHRA and CDR2 YSYEKL come from the germline V gene. V lost 3 bases, J lost 6 bases, and 11 bases lay in between. CDR3 length: 13 residues. The CDR3 DNA follows: TGCGCCAGCAGCCAGATCGGGAAGGCTGAAGCTTTCTTT. Translating gives CASSQIGKAEAFF.

This sequence joins TRBV2 and TRBJ1-5, with 8 bases aligning to TRBD1. This CDR3 is built from 14 residues. The V and J ends lost 6 bases and 3 bases, in that order; junction bases with no gene match: 4. Germline V gives CDR1 SNHLY, CDR2 FYNNEI. The CDR3 region has the DNA TGTGCCAGCAGCCCGGGACAGGTCAATCAGCCCCAGCATTTT. The encoded protein is CASSPGQVNQPQHF. Full variable domain (rest looked up from reference TRBV2 and TRBJ1-5): EPEVTQTPSHQVTQMGQEVILRCVPISNHLYFYWYRQILGQKVEFLVSFYNNEISEKSEIFDDQFSVERPDGSNFTLKIRSTKLEDSAMYFCASSPGQVNQPQHFGDGTRLSIL.